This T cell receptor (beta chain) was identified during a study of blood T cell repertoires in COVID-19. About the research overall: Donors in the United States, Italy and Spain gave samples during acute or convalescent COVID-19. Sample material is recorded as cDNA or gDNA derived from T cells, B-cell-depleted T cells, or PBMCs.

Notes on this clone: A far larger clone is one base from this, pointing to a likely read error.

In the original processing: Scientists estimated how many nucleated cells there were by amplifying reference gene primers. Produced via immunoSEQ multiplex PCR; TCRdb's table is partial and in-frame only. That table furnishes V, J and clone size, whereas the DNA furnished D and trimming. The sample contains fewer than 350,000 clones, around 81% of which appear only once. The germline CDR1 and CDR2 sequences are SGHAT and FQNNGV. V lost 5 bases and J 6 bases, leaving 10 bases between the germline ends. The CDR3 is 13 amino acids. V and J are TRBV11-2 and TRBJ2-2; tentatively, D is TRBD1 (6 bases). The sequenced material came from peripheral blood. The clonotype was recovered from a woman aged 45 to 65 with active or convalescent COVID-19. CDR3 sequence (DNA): TGTGCCAGCAGCCCCAACAGGGCCGGGGAGCTGTTTTTT. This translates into CASSPNRAGELFF.